The 23 T cell receptor beta chains reported below all come from one sample, sequenced in a study of T-cell memory formation after mild COVID-19. From the 5' RACE reads, TCRdb called clonotypes with MiXCR, one entry per CDR3 protein. The sample has around 310,000 distinct CDR3 sequences, more than 20% seen once; the top ten hold roughly 23%. Sample: PBMCs or a T cell subset sorted from them (not recorded which). The receptor source for this set is a man aged 18 to 30 who had mild COVID-19 (a few samples of this study predate the infection). Cell type and time point are not known.

This clonotype was picked up a small number of times. This chain connects TRBV10-3 to TRBJ1-5; 7 nucleotides agree with TRBD1. J gave up 5 bases and V 0 bases, and 1 base lay outside the gene matches. Germline V gene lookup returns CDR1 ENHRY and CDR2 SYGVKD. The CDR3 has 14 amino acids. CDR3 coding DNA: TGTGCCATCAGTGAGTCGACAGGGTATCAGCCCCAGCATTTT. Translated: CAISESTGYQPQHF.

This chain uses TRBV7-2 with TRBJ1-1; TRBD1 might be the D (5 bases). The CDR3 is 14 residues long. The V and J ends lost 5 bases and 1 base respectively, with 11 bases between them. The germline V gene has CDR1 SGHTA and CDR2 FQGNSA. CDR3 DNA sequence: TGTGCCAGCAGCGGCGTAGGGGCGAACACTGAAGCTTTCTTT. Translated: CASSGVGANTEAFF.

With regard to this clonotype: One end of the junction fails to match germline, which may point to a read error. The chain recombines TRBV6-1 with TRBJ1-2, with D unclear. The CDR3 contains 11 residues. Germline V gene data show CDR1 as MNHNS and CDR2 as SASEGT. The CDR3 is CASSDGNGILF. The CDR3 DNA sequence: TGTGCCAGCAGTGACGGGAACGGCATACTCTTC.

This clonotype was seen a handful of times. The chain links TRBV7-2 to TRBJ1-6; no firm D call. V shed 2 bases and J shed 0 bases, with 8 bases lying between them. The CDR3 loop spans 16 amino acids. Germline V gene data show CDR1 as SGHTA and CDR2 as FQGNSA. The CDR3 region is CASSLFSGSYNSPLHF. In nucleotides, the CDR3 is TGTGCCAGCAGCTTATTCTCCGGCTCCTATAATTCACCCCTCCACTTT.

This chain connects TRBV20-1 to TRBJ2-7; 7 bases fit TRBD1. The germline gives CDR1 DFQATT, CDR2 SNEGSKA (reference sequence). V lost 6 bases and J lost 6; bases outside the gene matches: 14. The CDR3 length is 14 residues. CDR3 sequence reads: CSAYNTGVRVEQYF. CDR3 bases: TGCAGTGCATACAACACAGGGGTCCGGGTCGAGCAGTACTTC.

This clonotype was counted a few times. The chain recombines TRBV7-8 with TRBJ2-1; D not resolved. Germline V CDR1 and CDR2: SGHVS, FQNEAQ. This CDR3 comprises 14 residues. V lost 2 bases and J 5 bases, leaving 10 bases between the germline ends. The CDR3: CASSLLPRDNEQFF. The CDR3 coding sequence is TGTGCCAGCAGCTTACTTCCGCGCGACAATGAGCAGTTCTTC. The whole variable domain, remainder taken from reference TRBV7-8 and TRBJ2-1, is GAGVSQSPRYKVAKRGQDVALRCDPISGHVSLFWYQQALGQGPEFLTYFQNEAQLDKSGLPSDRFFAERPEGSVSTLKIQRTQQEDSAVYLCASSLLPRDNEQFFGPGTRLTVL.

This chain uses TRBV3-1 with TRBJ2-2; no clear D. The CDR3 spans 15 residues. CDR1 and CDR2 from the germline V gene are LGHDT and YNNKEL (reference sequence). V lost 3 bases and J 5 bases, leaving 13 bases between the germline ends. CDR3 amino acids: CASSQGTPVTGELFF. The DNA of the CDR3 is TGTGCCAGCAGCCAGGGCACTCCCGTTACCGGGGAGCTGTTTTTT.

This clonotype was seen a handful of times. The rearrangement links TRBV4-1 to TRBJ2-7; D call uncertain. CDR1 is MGHRA and CDR2 is YSYEKL in the germline V gene. The CDR3 is 13 amino acids. Trimming took off 1 base at V and 6 bases at J, with 10 bases between the two ends. CDR3 region: CASSQVNSLEQYF. In DNA form, the CDR3 reads TGCGCCAGCAGCCAAGTCAACTCCCTCGAGCAGTACTTC.

This rearrangement joins TRBV27 to TRBJ2-3; 8 bases line up with TRBD1. The CDR3 loop spans 14 amino acids. J lost 3 bases, V lost 5 bases, and 4 bases had no gene match. The V gene's germline CDR1 is MNHEY and CDR2 SMNVEV (reference sequence). In DNA, the CDR3 is TGTGCCAGCAGTCTAAGACAGGGGACAGATACGCAGTATTTT. Protein product: CASSLRQGTDTQYF.

The chain couples TRBV7-6 to TRBJ2-3, with 10 positions matching TRBD2. This CDR3 is 16 amino acids long. Germline lookup yields CDR1 SGHVS and CDR2 FNYEAQ. V lost 4 bases to trimming and J lost 4 bases; unmatched junction nucleotides: 8. CDR3: CASSSPSSGGADTQYF. The CDR3 nucleotides read TGTGCCAGCAGCTCTCCGTCTAGCGGGGGCGCAGATACGCAGTATTTT.

This clonotype came up a few times. The chain combines TRBV20-1 with TRBJ2-2; D remains unclear. Trimming took 4 bases from V and 4 from J, leaving 16 bases between them. In germline, CDR1 is DFQATT, CDR2 SNEGSKA (reference sequence). This CDR3 is built from 15 residues. The CDR3 protein is CSATNPRGRTGELFF. The CDR3 region has the DNA TGCAGTGCTACGAATCCTCGCGGCCGCACCGGGGAGCTGTTTTTT.

This clonotype has a count of ten or more. The J gene is TRBJ1-1, the V gene TRBV5-1, with 7 bases identical to TRBD1. This CDR3 comprises 14 residues. V lost 0 bases, J lost 1 base, and 0 bases stayed unmatched. From germline, CDR1 is SGHRS and CDR2 YFSETQ. The CDR3 is CASSLGDRNTEAFF. The CDR3 nucleotides are TGCGCCAGCAGCTTGGGGGACAGGAACACTGAAGCTTTCTTT.

The V and J genes are TRBV7-9 and TRBJ2-5, with D possibly TRBD1 on 6 matching bases. Germline V CDR1 and CDR2: SEHNR, FQNEAQ (reference sequence). V was pared by 5 bases and J by 7 bases, with 20 bases between. This CDR3 is built from 15 residues. CDR3 sequence (DNA): TGTGCCAGCAGCCCCCTCGGACAGACCTCAGGGACCCAGTACTTC. It specifies CASSPLGQTSGTQYF.

This clonotype was seen a few times. This rearrangement joins TRBV5-1 to TRBJ1-2; a possible D gene is TRBD1 (6 bases). The V end was cut by 4 bases, the J end by 4 bases, with 8 bases between. The CDR3 runs 12 residues. Germline lookup yields CDR1 SGHRS and CDR2 YFSETQ. The CDR3 reads CASSQGLYGYTF. The CDR3 DNA sequence: TGCGCCAGCAGCCAGGGGCTCTATGGCTACACCTTC.

This chain joins TRBV12-3 or TRBV12-4 and TRBJ1-1; D is undetermined. The CDR3 totals 15 residues. Trimming shortened V by 6 bases and J by 1 base, and 15 bases separated the two germline ends. The CDR3 loop is CASSFTAATNTEAFF. CDR3 DNA sequence: TGTGCCAGCAGCTTTACCGCAGCGACGAACACTGAAGCTTTCTTT.

This rearrangement joins TRBV5-1 to TRBJ2-5; 7 bases fit TRBD1. V lost 3 bases to trimming and J lost 1 base; unmatched junction nucleotides: 6. This CDR3 is 15 amino acids long. Germline V gene lookup returns CDR1 SGHRS and CDR2 YFSETQ. The CDR3 is CASSSTGPSQETQYF. The CDR3 DNA is TGCGCCAGCAGCTCGACAGGGCCATCCCAAGAGACCCAGTACTTC.

The chain uses TRBV6-6 and TRBJ2-7, with D hard to call. V gave up 8 bases and J gave up 5 bases, with 16 bases separating them. The CDR3 is 13 residues long. In germline, CDR1 is MNHNY, CDR2 SVGAGI (reference sequence). DNA of the CDR3: TGTGCCAGCCGTTCAGAGTATTTCGACGAGCAGTACGTC. It translates to CASRSEYFDEQYV.

This clonotype came up a few times. The rearrangement joins TRBV6-6 to TRBJ2-3, with D maybe TRBD2 (6 bases). Germline CDR1 reads MNHNY; CDR2 reads SVGAGI (reference sequence). The CDR3 runs to 16 residues. The V end lost 0 bases, the J end lost 6 bases, and 16 bases lay between the germline ends. As DNA, the CDR3 is TGTGCCAGCAGTTACTCGAGGCGGCGGGACCACGATACGCAGTATTTT. Encoded protein: CASSYSRRRDHDTQYF.

This clonotype has a handful of counts. This chain links TRBV2 with TRBJ2-5; either TRBD1 or TRBD2 may supply D (7 bases each). V lost 6 bases and J lost 6, with 17 bases in between. The CDR3 sequence is 14 residues long. Germline V gene data show CDR1 as SNHLY and CDR2 as FYNNEI. The CDR3 region is CASSLQGRGKTQYF. The DNA of the CDR3 is TGTGCCAGCAGCTTACAGGGGAGGGGTAAGACCCAGTACTTC. Using reference TRBV2 and TRBJ2-5 for the parts outside the CDR3, the full variable domain is EPEVTQTPSHQVTQMGQEVILRCVPISNHLYFYWYRQILGQKVEFLVSFYNNEISEKSEIFDDQFSVERPDGSNFTLKIRSTKLEDSAMYFCASSLQGRGKTQYFGPGTRLLVL.

DNA for the CDR3: TGTGCCAGCAGCTTACAGGGGGCAACTGAAAAACTGTTTTTT. This translates into CASSLQGATEKLFF. This chain uses TRBV5-4 with TRBJ1-4, with 9 bases that match TRBD1. Germline-derived CDR1 and CDR2 are SGHNT and YYREEE (reference sequence). The CDR3 covers 14 residues. V was pared by 2 bases and J by 7 bases, with 3 bases of the junction left unmatched. Complete variable domain (other parts from reference TRBV5-4 and TRBJ1-4): ETGVTQSPTHLIKTRGQQVTLRCSSQSGHNTVSWYQQALGQGPQFIFQYYREEENGRGNFPPRFSGLQFPNYSSELNVNALELDDSALYLCASSLQGATEKLFFGSGTQLSVL.

As to this clonotype: This may be a read error, as it is one base from a much larger clone. This sequence joins TRBV7-2 and TRBJ2-2; no reliable D call. The V gene lost 4 bases and the J gene lost 3 bases, with 3 bases spanning the gap. This CDR3 is 12 amino acids long. Looked up from germline, CDR1 is SGHTA and CDR2 is FQGNSA. Here the CDR3 reads CASSWYTGELFF. As DNA, the CDR3 is TGTGCCAGCAGCTGGTACACCGGGGAGCTGTTTTTT.

By share of the sample, this clonotype is medium-sized. V usage is TRBV10-3 and J usage is TRBJ1-5; 7 bases match TRBD1. The CDR3 has 15 amino acids. Germline V gene data show CDR1 as ENHRY and CDR2 as SYGVKD. J was trimmed by 6 bases and V by 3 bases; bases with no gene match: 8. CDR3 amino acids: CAISDFDRVGQPQHF. The CDR3 nucleotides read TGTGCCATCAGTGATTTTGACAGGGTGGGTCAGCCCCAGCATTTT.

This clonotype was seen more than once but under ten times. The gene calls are TRBV7-3 and TRBJ1-1, with D tentatively TRBD1 (6 bases). This CDR3 has 14 amino acids. The germline gives CDR1 SGHTA, CDR2 FQGTGA. V was shortened by 5 bases and J by 6 bases, with 16 bases between the two germline ends. Here the CDR3 reads CASSPKARGSEAFF. CDR3 in DNA: TGTGCCAGCAGCCCGAAGGCCAGGGGTTCTGAAGCTTTCTTT.